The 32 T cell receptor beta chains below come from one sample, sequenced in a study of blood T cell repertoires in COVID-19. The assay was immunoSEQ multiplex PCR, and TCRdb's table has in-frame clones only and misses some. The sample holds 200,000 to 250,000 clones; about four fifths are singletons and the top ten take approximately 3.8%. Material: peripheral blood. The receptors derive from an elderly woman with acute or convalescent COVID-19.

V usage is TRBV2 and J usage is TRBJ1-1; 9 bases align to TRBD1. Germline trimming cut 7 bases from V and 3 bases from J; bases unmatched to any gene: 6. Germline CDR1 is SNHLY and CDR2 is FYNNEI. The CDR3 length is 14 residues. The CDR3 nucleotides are TGTGCCAGCACTAGGACAGGGGTGGACACTGAAGCTTTCTTT. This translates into CASTRTGVDTEAFF.

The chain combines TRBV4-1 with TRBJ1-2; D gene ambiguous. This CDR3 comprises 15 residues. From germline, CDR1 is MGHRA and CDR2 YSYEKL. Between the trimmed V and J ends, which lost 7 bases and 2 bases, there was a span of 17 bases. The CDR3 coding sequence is TGCGCCAGCACCGAAGCGGGAAACAGCAACTATGGCTACACCTTC. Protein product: CASTEAGNSNYGYTF.

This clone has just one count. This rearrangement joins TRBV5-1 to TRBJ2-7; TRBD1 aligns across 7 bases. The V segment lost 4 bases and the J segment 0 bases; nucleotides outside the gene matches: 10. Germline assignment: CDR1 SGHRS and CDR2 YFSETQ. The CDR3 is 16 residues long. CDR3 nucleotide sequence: TGCGCCAGCAGCCCGGATCCCCACAGGGGCTCCTACGAGCAGTACTTC. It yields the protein CASSPDPHRGSYEQYF. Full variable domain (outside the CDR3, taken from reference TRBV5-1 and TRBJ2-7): KAGVTQTPRYLIKTRGQQVTLSCSPISGHRSVSWYQQTPGQGLQFLFEYFSETQRNKGNFPGRFSGRQFSNSRSEMNVSTLELGDSALYLCASSPDPHRGSYEQYFGPGTRLTVT.

CDR3 sequence (DNA): TGTGCCAGCAGTGGCCGGGACAGCTCTGGAAACACCATATATTTT. Its translation: CASSGRDSSGNTIYF. The rearrangement joins TRBV28 to TRBJ1-3, with 7 nucleotides matching TRBD1. CDR1 and CDR2 (germline): MDHEN, SYDVKM. The CDR3 consists of 15 residues. J lost 0 bases, V lost 5 bases, and 4 bases had no gene match.

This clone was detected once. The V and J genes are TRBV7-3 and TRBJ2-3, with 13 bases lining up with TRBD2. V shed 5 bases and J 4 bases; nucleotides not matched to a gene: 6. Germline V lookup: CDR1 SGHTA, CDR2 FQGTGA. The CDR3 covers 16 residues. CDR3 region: CASSSGLAGVSDTQYF. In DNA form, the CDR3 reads TGTGCCAGCAGCAGTGGACTAGCGGGGGTTTCAGATACGCAGTATTTT.

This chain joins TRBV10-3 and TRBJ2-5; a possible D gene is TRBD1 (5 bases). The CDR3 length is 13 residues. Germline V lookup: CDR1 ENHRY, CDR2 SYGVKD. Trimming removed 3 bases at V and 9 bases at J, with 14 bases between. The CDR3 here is CAISDDRFMAQYF. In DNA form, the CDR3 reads TGTGCCATCAGTGATGACAGATTTATGGCCCAGTACTTC.

The CDR3 here is CASSQVAGLNTGELFF. The CDR3 nucleotides read TGTGCCAGCAGCCAAGTCGCGGGGTTGAACACCGGGGAGCTGTTTTTT. The V gene is TRBV3-1 (or the pseudogene TRBV3-2), the J gene TRBJ2-2, with a tentative D call TRBD2 (6 bases). The V gene lost 1 base and the J gene lost 1 base, with 10 bases spanning the gap. Looked up from germline, CDR1 is LGHDT and CDR2 is YNNKEL (reference sequence). This CDR3 has 16 amino acids.

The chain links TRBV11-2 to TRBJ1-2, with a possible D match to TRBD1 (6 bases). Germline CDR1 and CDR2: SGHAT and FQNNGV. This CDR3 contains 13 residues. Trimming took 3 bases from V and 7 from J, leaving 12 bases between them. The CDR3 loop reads CASSFEGEGGYTF. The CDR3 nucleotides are TGTGCCAGCAGCTTCGAGGGGGAAGGTGGCTACACCTTC.

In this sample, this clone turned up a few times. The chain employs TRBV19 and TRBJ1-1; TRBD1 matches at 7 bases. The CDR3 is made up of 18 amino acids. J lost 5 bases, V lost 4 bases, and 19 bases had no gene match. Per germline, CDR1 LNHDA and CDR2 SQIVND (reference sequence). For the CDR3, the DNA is TGTGCCAGTAGTACCCTCAGCCGGGACGGTGGCAGGGGGACTGAAGCTTTCTTT. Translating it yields CASSTLSRDGGRGTEAFF.

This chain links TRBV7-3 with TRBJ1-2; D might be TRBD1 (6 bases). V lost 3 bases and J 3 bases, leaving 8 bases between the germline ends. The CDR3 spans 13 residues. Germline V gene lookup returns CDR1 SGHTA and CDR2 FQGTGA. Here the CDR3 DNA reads TGTGCCAGCAGCTTCGGGACACACTATGGCTACACCTTC. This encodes CASSFGTHYGYTF. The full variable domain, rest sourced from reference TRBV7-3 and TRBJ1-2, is GAGVSQTPSNKVTEKGKYVELRCDPISGHTALYWYRQSLGQGPEFLIYFQGTGAADDSGLPNDRFFAVRPEGSVSTLKIQRTERGDSAVYLCASSFGTHYGYTFGSGTRLTVV.

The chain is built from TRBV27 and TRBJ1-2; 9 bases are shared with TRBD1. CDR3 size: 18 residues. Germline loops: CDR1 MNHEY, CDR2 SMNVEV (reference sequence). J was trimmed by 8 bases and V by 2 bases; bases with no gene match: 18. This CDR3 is CASSLKGTGLISPSGYTF. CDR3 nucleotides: TGTGCCAGCAGTTTAAAAGGGACAGGGTTAATCTCTCCCTCCGGCTACACCTTC.

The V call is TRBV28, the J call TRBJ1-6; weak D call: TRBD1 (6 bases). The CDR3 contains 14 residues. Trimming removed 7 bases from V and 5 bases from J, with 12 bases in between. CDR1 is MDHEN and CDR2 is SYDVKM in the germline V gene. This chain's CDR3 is CASTRGWDNSPLHF. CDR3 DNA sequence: TGTGCCAGCACCAGGGGCTGGGATAATTCACCCCTCCACTTT.

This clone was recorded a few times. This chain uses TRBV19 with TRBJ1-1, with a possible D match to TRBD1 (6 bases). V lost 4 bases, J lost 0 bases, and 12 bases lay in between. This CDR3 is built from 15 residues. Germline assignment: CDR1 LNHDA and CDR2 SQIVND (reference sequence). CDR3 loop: CASSRQQGMNTEAFF. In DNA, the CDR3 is TGTGCCAGTAGTAGACAACAGGGCATGAACACTGAAGCTTTCTTT.

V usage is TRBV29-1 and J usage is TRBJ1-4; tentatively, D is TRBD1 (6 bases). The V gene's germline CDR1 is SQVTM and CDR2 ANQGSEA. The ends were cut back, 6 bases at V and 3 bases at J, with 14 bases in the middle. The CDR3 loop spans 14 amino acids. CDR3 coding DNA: TGCAGCGTACGCTTGGGGGCATCTAATGAAAAACTGTTTTTT. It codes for CSVRLGASNEKLFF.

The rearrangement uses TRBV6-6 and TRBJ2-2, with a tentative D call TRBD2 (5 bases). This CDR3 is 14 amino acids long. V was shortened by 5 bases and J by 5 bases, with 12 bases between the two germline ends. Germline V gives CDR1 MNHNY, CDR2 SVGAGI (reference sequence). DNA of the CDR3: TGTGCCAGCAGTCCCCGGGGTGAAACCGGGGAGCTGTTTTTT. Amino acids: CASSPRGETGELFF.

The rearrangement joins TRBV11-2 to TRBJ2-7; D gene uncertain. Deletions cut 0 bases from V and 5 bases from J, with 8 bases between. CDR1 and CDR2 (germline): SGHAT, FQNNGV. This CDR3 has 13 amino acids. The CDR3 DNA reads TGTGCCAGCAGCTTAGATATTCGGGACGAGCAGTACTTC. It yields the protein CASSLDIRDEQYF.

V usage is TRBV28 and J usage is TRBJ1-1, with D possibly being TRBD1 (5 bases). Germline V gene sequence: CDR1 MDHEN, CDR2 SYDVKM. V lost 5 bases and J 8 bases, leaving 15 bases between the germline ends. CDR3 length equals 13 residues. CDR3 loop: CASSITGVGEAFF. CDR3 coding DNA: TGTGCCAGCAGTATAACAGGAGTGGGCGAAGCTTTCTTT.

The CDR3 sequence is CASSPIDRTAETQYF. CDR3 coding DNA: TGTGCCAGCAGTCCAATCGACAGGACGGCAGAGACCCAGTACTTC. The V gene is TRBV28, the J gene TRBJ2-5, with D possibly being TRBD1 (6 bases). The CDR3 is 15 residues long. V lost 5 bases and J lost 4, with 17 bases in between. The germline V gene has CDR1 MDHEN and CDR2 SYDVKM. Variable domain in full (rest from reference TRBV28 and TRBJ2-5): DVKVTQSSRYLVKRTGEKVFLECVQDMDHENMFWYRQDPGLGLRLIYFSYDVKMKEKGDIPEGYSVSREKKERFSLILESASTNQTSMYLCASSPIDRTAETQYFGPGTRLLVL.

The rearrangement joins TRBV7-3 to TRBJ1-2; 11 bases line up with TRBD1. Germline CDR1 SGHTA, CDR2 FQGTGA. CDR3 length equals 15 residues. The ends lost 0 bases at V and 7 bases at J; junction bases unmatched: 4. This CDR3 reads CASSLTPGTGGGYTF. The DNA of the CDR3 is TGTGCCAGCAGCTTAACGCCCGGGACAGGGGGTGGCTACACCTTC.

The CDR3 protein is CASSFLRGGYGYTF. The CDR3 nucleotides are TGTGCCAGCAGCTTTTTAAGGGGCGGCTATGGCTACACCTTC. The chain carries TRBV5-6 and TRBJ1-2, with a weak D call TRBD1 (5 bases). The V end lost 2 bases, the J end lost 4 bases, and 12 bases lay between the germline ends. Germline values: CDR1 SGHDT, CDR2 YYEEEE. This CDR3 has 14 residues. The whole variable domain, remainder taken from reference TRBV5-6 and TRBJ1-2, is DAGVTQSPTHLIKTRGQQVTLRCSPKSGHDTVSWYQQALGQGPQFIFQYYEEEERQRGNFPDRFSGHQFPNYSSELNVNALLLGDSALYLCASSFLRGGYGYTFGSGTRLTVV.

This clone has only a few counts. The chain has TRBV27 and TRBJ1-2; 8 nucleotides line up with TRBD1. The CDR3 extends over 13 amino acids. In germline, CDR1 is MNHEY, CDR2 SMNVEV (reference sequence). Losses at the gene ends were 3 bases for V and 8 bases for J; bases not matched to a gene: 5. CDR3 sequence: CASSFRQGSGYTF. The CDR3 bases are TGTGCCAGCAGTTTTCGACAGGGGTCAGGCTACACCTTC.

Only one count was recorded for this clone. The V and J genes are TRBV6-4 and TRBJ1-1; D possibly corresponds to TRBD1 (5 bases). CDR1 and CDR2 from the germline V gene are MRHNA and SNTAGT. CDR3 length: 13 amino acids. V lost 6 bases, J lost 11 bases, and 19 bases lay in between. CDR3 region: CASSPDSVARAFF. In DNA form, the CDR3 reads TGTGCCAGCAGCCCCGACAGCGTCGCACGGGCTTTCTTT.

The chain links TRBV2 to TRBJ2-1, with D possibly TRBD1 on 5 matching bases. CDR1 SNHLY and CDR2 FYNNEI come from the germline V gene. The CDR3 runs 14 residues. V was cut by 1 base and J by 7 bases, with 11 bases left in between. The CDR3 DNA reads TGTGCCAGCAGTGAAGGGGTGGGGCGGAATGAGCAGTTCTTC. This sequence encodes CASSEGVGRNEQFF.

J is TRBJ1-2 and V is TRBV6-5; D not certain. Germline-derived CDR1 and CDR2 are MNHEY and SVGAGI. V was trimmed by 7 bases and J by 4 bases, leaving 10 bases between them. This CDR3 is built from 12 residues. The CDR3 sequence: CASTEPPYGYTF. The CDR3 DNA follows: TGTGCCAGCACCGAGCCCCCCTATGGCTACACCTTC.

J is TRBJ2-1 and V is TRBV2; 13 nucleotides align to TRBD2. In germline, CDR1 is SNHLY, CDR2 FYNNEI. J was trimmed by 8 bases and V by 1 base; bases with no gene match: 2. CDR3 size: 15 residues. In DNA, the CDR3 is TGTGCCAGCAGTGAAGGACTAGCGGGGGGCCATGAGCAGTTCTTC. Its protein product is CASSEGLAGGHEQFF.

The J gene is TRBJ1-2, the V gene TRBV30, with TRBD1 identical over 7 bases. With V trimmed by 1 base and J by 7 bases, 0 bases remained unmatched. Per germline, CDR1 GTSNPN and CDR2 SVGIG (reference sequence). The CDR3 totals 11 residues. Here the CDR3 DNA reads TGTGCCTGGAGTGCAGGGGGTGGCTACACCTTC. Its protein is CAWSAGGGYTF.

The CDR3 region has the DNA TGTGCCAGCATTCCTATGGGACTAGCGGGGGGCCGGGCCGGGGAGCAGTACTTC. Protein: CASIPMGLAGGRAGEQYF. The J gene is TRBJ2-7, the V gene TRBV28; 15 bases agree with TRBD2. This CDR3 spans 18 amino acids. After removal of 7 bases from V and 7 bases from J, the junction contained 17 bases not matched to a gene. Per the germline V gene, CDR1 is MDHEN and CDR2 is SYDVKM. Full variable domain (outside the CDR3, taken from reference TRBV28 and TRBJ2-7): DVKVTQSSRYLVKRTGEKVFLECVQDMDHENMFWYRQDPGLGLRLIYFSYDVKMKEKGDIPEGYSVSREKKERFSLILESASTNQTSMYLCASIPMGLAGGRAGEQYFGPGTRLTVT.

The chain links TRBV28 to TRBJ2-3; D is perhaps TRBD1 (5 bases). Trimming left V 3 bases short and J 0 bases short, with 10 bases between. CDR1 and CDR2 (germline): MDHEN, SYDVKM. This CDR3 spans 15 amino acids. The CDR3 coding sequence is TGTGCCAGCAGTTTGGGCAGGGATAGCACAGATACGCAGTATTTT. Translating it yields CASSLGRDSTDTQYF.

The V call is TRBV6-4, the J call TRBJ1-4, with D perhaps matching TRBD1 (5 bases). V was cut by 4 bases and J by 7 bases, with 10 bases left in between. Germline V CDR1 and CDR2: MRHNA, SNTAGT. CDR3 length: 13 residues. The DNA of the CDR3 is TGTGCCAGCAGTGTCGGGCAGGGTGAAAAACTGTTTTTT. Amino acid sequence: CASSVGQGEKLFF.

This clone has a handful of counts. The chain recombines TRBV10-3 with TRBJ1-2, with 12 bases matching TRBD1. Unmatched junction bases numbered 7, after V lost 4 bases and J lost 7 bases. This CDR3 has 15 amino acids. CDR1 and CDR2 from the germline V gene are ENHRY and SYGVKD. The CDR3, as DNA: TGTGCCATCAGTGGGGGGGACAGGGGGCAAAGTGGCTACACCTTC. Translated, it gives CAISGGDRGQSGYTF.

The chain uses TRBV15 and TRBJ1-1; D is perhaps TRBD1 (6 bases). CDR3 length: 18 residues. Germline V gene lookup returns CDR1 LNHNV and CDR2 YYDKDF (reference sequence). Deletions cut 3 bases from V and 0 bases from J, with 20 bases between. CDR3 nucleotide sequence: TGTGCCACCAGCAGCCTTGAGGGGGTTAGTGGGATGAACACTGAAGCTTTCTTT. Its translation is CATSSLEGVSGMNTEAFF. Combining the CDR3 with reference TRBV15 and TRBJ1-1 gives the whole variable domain DAMVIQNPRYQVTQFGKPVTLSCSQTLNHNVMYWYQQKSSQAPKLLFHYYDKDFNNEADTPDNFQSRRPNTSFCFLDIRSPGLGDTAMYLCATSSLEGVSGMNTEAFFGQGTRLTVV.

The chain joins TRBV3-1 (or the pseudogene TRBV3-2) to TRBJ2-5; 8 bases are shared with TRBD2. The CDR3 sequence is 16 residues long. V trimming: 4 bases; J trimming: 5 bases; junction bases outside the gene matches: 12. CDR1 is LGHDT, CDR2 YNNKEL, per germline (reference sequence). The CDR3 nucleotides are TGTGCCAGCAGCCCCCGTCCGGGGGGGCTGGGGGAGACCCAGTACTTC. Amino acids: CASSPRPGGLGETQYF.